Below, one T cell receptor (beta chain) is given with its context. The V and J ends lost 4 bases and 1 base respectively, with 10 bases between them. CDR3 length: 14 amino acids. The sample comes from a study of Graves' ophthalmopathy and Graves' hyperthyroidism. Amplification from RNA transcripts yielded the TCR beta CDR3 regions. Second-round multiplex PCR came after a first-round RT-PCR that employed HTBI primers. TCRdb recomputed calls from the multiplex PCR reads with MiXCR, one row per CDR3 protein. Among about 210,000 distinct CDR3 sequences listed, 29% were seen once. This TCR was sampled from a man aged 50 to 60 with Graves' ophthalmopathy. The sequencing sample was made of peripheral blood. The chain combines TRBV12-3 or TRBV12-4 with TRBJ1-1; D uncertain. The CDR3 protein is CASSYSTQNTEAFF. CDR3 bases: TGTGCCAGCAGTTACTCGACACAGAACACTGAAGCTTTCTTT.